Below are 3 T cell receptor beta chains sequenced from a single sample in a study of blood T cell repertoires in COVID-19 (dated by TCRdb to 2020 to 2022). Library construction relied on the immunoSEQ multiplex PCR assay. Held by TCRdb, this immuneACCESS table contains in-frame sequences only and omits some clones. Under half of the omission traces to an unresolved V gene where checked; the cause of the rest is unknown. This sample holds about 240,000 clones; more than 85% were observed only once. The ten largest account for around 7.3% of the sample. Sequenced sample: peripheral blood. All receptors derive from a woman in her seventies with active or convalescent COVID-19.

V and J are TRBV7-9 and TRBJ2-4; TRBD1 agrees at 9 bases. The CDR3 runs 15 residues. After removal of 2 bases from V and 7 bases from J, the junction contained 6 bases not matched to a gene. Germline V CDR1 and CDR2: SEHNR, FQNEAQ (reference sequence). CDR3 in DNA: TGTGCCAGCAGCTTATCCGGACAGGGGAGGAACATTCAGTACTTC. As protein: CASSLSGQGRNIQYF. Variable domain in full (rest from reference TRBV7-9 and TRBJ2-4): DTGVSQNPRHKITKRGQNVTFRCDPISEHNRLYWYRQTLGQGPEFLTYFQNEAQLEKSRLLSDRFSAERPKGSFSTLEIQRTEQGDSAMYLCASSLSGQGRNIQYFGAGTRLSVL.

This clone has only a few counts. The chain has TRBV9 and TRBJ1-1, with a possible D match to TRBD1 (6 bases). The V gene's germline CDR1 is SGDLS and CDR2 YYNGEE. V was pared by 0 bases and J by 8 bases, with 14 bases between. The CDR3 is made up of 14 amino acids. CDR3 DNA sequence: TGTGCCAGCAGCGTAGGAGGGCTGGGGGCGGAAGCTTTCTTT. It translates to CASSVGGLGAEAFF. The variable domain in full, completed from reference TRBV9 and TRBJ1-1, reads DSGVTQTPKHLITATGQRVTLRCSPRSGDLSVYWYQQSLDQGLQFLIQYYNGEERAKGNILERFSAQQFPDLHSELNLSSLELGDSALYFCASSVGGLGAEAFFGQGTRLTVV.

This chain uses TRBV14 with TRBJ1-4; 7 bases map to TRBD1. V shed 7 bases, J shed 4 bases, and the junction held 9 bases outside the gene matches. CDR1 SGHDN and CDR2 FVKESK come from the germline V gene. The CDR3 sequence is 15 residues long. CDR3 nucleotides: TGTGCCAGCACCCCAAGGACAGGCTTTAATGAAAAACTGTTTTTT. Residues: CASTPRTGFNEKLFF. The full variable domain, with the rest looked up from reference TRBV14 and TRBJ1-4, is EAGVTQFPSHSVIEKGQTVTLRCDPISGHDNLYWYRRVMGKEIKFLLHFVKESKQDESGMPNNRFLAERTGGTYSTLKVQPAELEDSGVYFCASTPRTGFNEKLFFGSGTQLSVL.